A single sample is the source of the 21 T cell receptor beta chains below, sequenced in a study of OX40 agonist ivuxolimab in advanced cancers. Sequencing used immunoSEQ multiplex PCR; TCRdb keeps in-frame clones, though not all of them. The sample carries 50,000 or so clones, about 84% recorded once. Source: CD4+ or CD8+ T cells sorted from blood, taken in a trial of the OX40 agonist ivuxolimab. The receptors come from an adult with an advanced solid tumor such as melanoma, head and neck, liver or kidney cancer.

The chain joins TRBV11-3 to TRBJ2-7; 7 positions match TRBD2. CDR1 and CDR2 from the germline V gene are SGHNT and YENEEA. This CDR3 comprises 16 residues. The V segment lost 0 bases and the J segment 5 bases; nucleotides outside the gene matches: 10. CDR3 DNA sequence: TGTGCCAGCAGCTTAGACCTGGGGGTAGCGGGCGACGAGCAGTACTTC. It is translated as CASSLDLGVAGDEQYF.

A single count supports this clone. V usage is TRBV7-3 and J usage is TRBJ2-1; 10 bases line up with TRBD2. The germline V gene has CDR1 SGHTA and CDR2 FQGTGA. Unmatched junction bases numbered 6, after V lost 5 bases and J lost 2 bases. The CDR3 is made up of 16 amino acids. The CDR3: CASSPQSGGAYNEQFF. DNA of the CDR3: TGTGCCAGCAGCCCCCAAAGCGGGGGGGCCTACAATGAGCAGTTCTTC.

In the case of this clone: Relative to the germline gene, one junction end is altered; a read error may explain this. The chain combines TRBV7-9 with TRBJ2-1; D is perhaps TRBD2 (7 bases). The CDR3 runs to 15 residues. Germline values: CDR1 SEHNR, CDR2 FQNEAQ (reference sequence). This CDR3 is CASPPSGGSFNEQFF. The CDR3 bases are TGTGCCAGCCCACCCTCGGGGGGCTCCTTCAATGAGCAGTTCTTC.

V and J are TRBV18 and TRBJ1-2; the match to TRBD1 covers 8 bases. The CDR3 is 13 amino acids. Germline V lookup: CDR1 KGHSH, CDR2 LQKENI. With V trimmed by 6 bases and J by 6 bases, 6 bases remained unmatched. In DNA, the CDR3 is TGTGCCAGCTCCCCCGGGACAGGACATGGCTACACCTTC. This encodes CASSPGTGHGYTF.

This chain connects TRBV11-1 to TRBJ2-3; D not certain. The V end was cut by 1 base, the J end by 7 bases, with 12 bases between. The CDR3 covers 14 residues. Germline lookup yields CDR1 SGHAT and CDR2 FQDESV (reference sequence). The CDR3 protein is CASSLDLTTNTQYF. In nucleotides, the CDR3 is TGTGCCAGCAGCTTAGACCTGACGACAAATACGCAGTATTTT. The entire variable domain, with the rest obtained from reference TRBV11-1 and TRBJ2-3, is as follows: EAEVAQSPRYKITEKSQAVAFWCDPISGHATLYWYRQILGQGPELLVQFQDESVVDDSQLPKDRFSAERLKGVDSTLKIQPAELGDSAMYLCASSLDLTTNTQYFGPGTRLTVL.

The V gene is TRBV15, the J gene TRBJ2-5; D is possibly TRBD2 (5 bases). Germline V lookup: CDR1 LNHNV, CDR2 YYDKDF (reference sequence). Trimming removed 3 bases from V and 1 base from J, with 9 bases in between. The CDR3 is 14 amino acids. The CDR3 DNA reads TGTGCCACCAGCAGGGGCCGGGGCCAAGAGACCCAGTACTTC. It codes for CATSRGRGQETQYF.

This chain uses TRBV19 with TRBJ1-2; 10 bases match TRBD1. J lost 6 bases, V lost 3 bases, and 10 bases had no gene match. This CDR3 is built from 16 residues. Germline values: CDR1 LNHDA, CDR2 SQIVND (reference sequence). The CDR3 region is CASSMTGGVGGNGYTF. CDR3 nucleotides: TGTGCCAGTAGTATGACAGGGGGCGTTGGCGGAAATGGCTACACCTTC.

The chain couples TRBV28 to TRBJ1-2, with TRBD1 identical over 7 bases. Germline assignment: CDR1 MDHEN and CDR2 SYDVKM. V lost 10 bases, J lost 8 bases, and 7 bases stayed unmatched. The CDR3 runs to 11 residues. The CDR3 loop is CATGTELGYTF. For the CDR3, the DNA is TGTGCCACCGGGACAGAACTAGGCTACACCTTC.

The CDR3 DNA is TGTGCCAGCAGTTATTTGTACCAGGGGATATACAATGAGCAGTTCTTC. Translating it yields CASSYLYQGIYNEQFF. This chain connects TRBV6-9 to TRBJ2-1; tentatively, D is TRBD1 (6 bases). The CDR3 sequence is 16 residues long. CDR1 is MNHGY and CDR2 is SVAAGI in the germline V gene. Trimming took 1 base from V and 4 from J, leaving 14 bases between them.

The J gene is TRBJ2-7, the V gene TRBV7-2, with D unclear. This CDR3 is built from 12 residues. Germline lookup yields CDR1 SGHTA and CDR2 FQGNSA. The V end lost 4 bases, the J end lost 4 bases, and 8 bases lay between the germline ends. CDR3 coding DNA: TGTGCCAGCAGCTACGTGACTTACGAGCAGTACTTC. This translates into CASSYVTYEQYF.

V and J are TRBV19 and TRBJ1-4; D is perhaps TRBD1 (6 bases). V dropped 10 bases and J dropped 6 bases, with 15 bases sitting between them. CDR1 is LNHDA and CDR2 is SQIVND in the germline V gene (reference sequence). The CDR3 length is 13 residues. This CDR3 reads CATSLQGYEKLFF. CDR3 bases: TGTGCCACTTCATTACAGGGTTATGAAAAACTGTTTTTT.

The rearrangement joins TRBV5-1 to TRBJ2-1; 9 bases fit TRBD1. Germline V gene lookup returns CDR1 SGHRS and CDR2 YFSETQ. This CDR3 is 14 amino acids long. Losses at the gene ends were 5 bases for V and 7 bases for J; bases not matched to a gene: 7. The CDR3 nucleotides read TGCGCCAGCAGTTTTGGACAGGGGATGAATGAGCAGTTCTTC. Amino acid sequence: CASSFGQGMNEQFF.

The rearrangement joins TRBV6-6 to TRBJ2-7; no clear D. Germline V gene lookup returns CDR1 MNHNY and CDR2 SVGAGI (reference sequence). V was cut by 5 bases and J by 6 bases, with 11 bases left in between. This CDR3 region has 12 residues. This chain's CDR3 is CASSRLDGEQYF. The CDR3 region has the DNA TGTGCCAGCAGTCGACTCGACGGCGAGCAGTACTTC.

The V call is TRBV18, the J call TRBJ1-2; perhaps TRBD1 as D (6 bases). This CDR3 region has 15 residues. Germline V gene lookup returns CDR1 KGHSH and CDR2 LQKENI. V shed 3 bases and J shed 2 bases, with 13 bases lying between them. The CDR3 sequence is CASSPLGGLNYGYTF. Written as DNA, the CDR3 is TGTGCCAGCTCACCGCTGGGGGGGCTAAACTATGGCTACACCTTC.

The chain couples TRBV19 to TRBJ2-7; 11 nucleotides align to TRBD1. CDR3 length equals 13 residues. CDR1 and CDR2 (germline): LNHDA, SQIVND (reference sequence). Trimming cost V 6 bases and J 6 bases; bases outside gene matches: 4. CDR3 region: CASSGTGGAEQYF. CDR3 nucleotide sequence: TGTGCCAGTAGCGGGACAGGGGGAGCCGAGCAGTACTTC.

The chain links TRBV2 to TRBJ2-1; a weak D match, TRBD2 (7 bases). Trimming cost V 5 bases and J 4 bases, with 12 bases left between them. The germline V gene has CDR1 SNHLY and CDR2 FYNNEI. The CDR3 contains 14 residues. The CDR3 sequence: CASSQGGGYNEQFF. CDR3 nucleotide sequence: TGTGCCAGCAGTCAGGGAGGGGGATACAATGAGCAGTTCTTC.

The J gene is TRBJ2-5, the V gene TRBV5-4; D call uncertain. Germline V gene data show CDR1 as SGHNT and CDR2 as YYREEE (reference sequence). V lost 3 bases and J lost 5, with 5 bases in between. This CDR3 spans 11 amino acids. CDR3 DNA sequence: TGTGCCAGCAGCTATGCGGAGACCCAGTACTTC. Translating gives CASSYAETQYF.

The chain couples TRBV5-1 to TRBJ1-5; D gene uncertain. Germline CDR1 reads SGHRS; CDR2 reads YFSETQ. This CDR3 comprises 13 residues. V dropped 0 bases and J dropped 6 bases, with 7 bases sitting between them. CDR3 in DNA: TGCGCCAGCAGCTTGGAAGGGAGTCAGCCCCAGCATTTT. Its translation is CASSLEGSQPQHF.

This chain links TRBV7-2 with TRBJ2-1; D gene uncertain. This CDR3 contains 15 residues. Looked up from germline, CDR1 is SGHTA and CDR2 is FQGNSA. Trimming shortened V by 2 bases and J by 8 bases, and 16 bases separated the two germline ends. The chain's CDR3 is CASSLSAKGSDEQFF. DNA of the CDR3: TGTGCCAGCAGCTTATCGGCCAAGGGATCCGATGAGCAGTTCTTC.

V usage is TRBV7-6 and J usage is TRBJ1-2; a possible D gene is TRBD1 (5 bases). V shed 5 bases and J shed 2 bases, with 15 bases lying between them. Germline lookup yields CDR1 SGHVS and CDR2 FNYEAQ. The CDR3 runs 15 residues. The CDR3 loop reads CASSNIRGGNYGYTF. CDR3 DNA sequence: TGTGCCAGCAGCAACATCCGGGGGGGAAACTATGGCTACACCTTC. Based on the CDR3 plus reference TRBV7-6 and TRBJ1-2, the full variable domain is GAGVSQSPRYKVTKRGQDVALRCDPISGHVSLYWYRQALGQGPEFLTYFNYEAQQDKSGLPNDRFSAERPEGSISTLTIQRTEQRDSAMYRCASSNIRGGNYGYTFGSGTRLTVV.

As concerns this clone: An end of the junction does not agree with germline; a read error may underlie this. The sample carries other DNA sequences with the same CDR3. The chain recombines TRBV7-8 with TRBJ1-5, with D possibly TRBD1 on 6 matching bases. Germline CDR1 is SGHVS and CDR2 is FQNEAQ. This CDR3 contains 15 residues. The CDR3 DNA reads TGTGCCAGCAGCTTGGTAACAGGGAACCAACAGCCTCAGCATTTT. Its protein is CASSLVTGNQQPQHF.